Each of the 11 T cell receptor beta chains below was sequenced from the same sample in a study of cytomegalovirus exposure and HLA in healthy donors. A multiplex PCR was run with 60 Vbeta primers and 13 Jbeta primers. TCRdb keeps only in-frame clones here, not all; method: immunoSEQ multiplex PCR. This sample has 150,000 or so clones, with over 70% found just once. Sequencing was carried out using PBMCs. All receptors come from a man in his fifties or sixties in good health and CMV-seropositive.

V gene TRBV6-5 combines with J gene TRBJ1-2; D is perhaps TRBD1 (5 bases). The CDR3 is 13 residues long. The V gene lost 8 bases and the J gene lost 2 bases, with 12 bases spanning the gap. Per the germline V gene, CDR1 is MNHEY and CDR2 is SVGAGI. CDR3 sequence reads: CASAHGGNYGYTF. The CDR3 nucleotides read TGTGCCAGCGCCCACGGGGGGAACTATGGCTACACCTTC.

The chain carries TRBV18 and TRBJ1-1; D not resolved. Germline CDR1 reads KGHSH; CDR2 reads LQKENI. The CDR3 sequence is 15 residues long. Trimming pared 2 bases from V and 1 base from J, leaving 11 bases between. CDR3 sequence: CASSPGNGRNTEAFF. CDR3 DNA: TGTGCCAGCTCACCAGGGAATGGGAGGAACACTGAAGCTTTCTTT. The variable domain in full, completed from reference TRBV18 and TRBJ1-1, reads NAGVMQNPRHLVRRRGQEARLRCSPMKGHSHVYWYRQLPEEGLKFMVYLQKENIIDESGMPKERFSAEFPKEGPSILRIQQVVRGDSAAYFCASSPGNGRNTEAFFGQGTRLTVV.

The rearrangement uses TRBV5-1 and TRBJ1-4, with D tentatively TRBD1 (5 bases). This CDR3 has 15 amino acids. CDR1 is SGHRS and CDR2 is YFSETQ in the germline V gene. Trimming stripped 0 bases from V and 7 bases from J, with 13 bases between. The CDR3 is CASSLEAREVEKLFF. DNA for the CDR3: TGCGCCAGCAGCTTGGAGGCCAGGGAGGTTGAAAAACTGTTTTTT.

This clone has more than one count but fewer than ten. The chain combines TRBV10-3 with TRBJ2-3; 13 nucleotides align to TRBD2. CDR1 is ENHRY and CDR2 is SYGVKD in the germline V gene. V shed 3 bases, J shed 0 bases, and the junction held 9 bases outside the gene matches. This CDR3 is 19 amino acids long. CDR3 in amino acids: CAISEGETSGGSSTDTQYF. The CDR3 nucleotides read TGTGCCATCAGTGAAGGCGAGACTAGCGGGGGGTCTAGCACAGATACGCAGTATTTT.

A note on this clone: This sample includes further DNA sequences coding for the same CDR3. The chain recombines TRBV28 with TRBJ1-1; D is unresolved. Germline V lookup: CDR1 MDHEN, CDR2 SYDVKM. Trimming took off 5 bases at V and 2 bases at J, with 6 bases between the two ends. The CDR3 spans 12 residues. CDR3 in DNA: TGTGCCAGCAGTCTATCAAACACTGAAGCTTTCTTT. Translating gives CASSLSNTEAFF. The variable domain in full, completed from reference TRBV28 and TRBJ1-1, reads DVKVTQSSRYLVKRTGEKVFLECVQDMDHENMFWYRQDPGLGLRLIYFSYDVKMKEKGDIPEGYSVSREKKERFSLILESASTNQTSMYLCASSLSNTEAFFGQGTRLTVV.

The genes are TRBV6-6 and TRBJ1-1; D not certain. The germline CDR1 and CDR2 sequences are MNHNY and SVGAGI (reference sequence). V lost 7 bases, J lost 4 bases, and 10 bases lay in between. The length of the CDR3 is 12 residues. The CDR3 region is CASTPGSTEAFF. Here the CDR3 DNA reads TGTGCCAGCACCCCTGGTAGCACTGAAGCTTTCTTT.

This clone was detected only once. The chain recombines TRBV10-3 with TRBJ1-6; 10 nucleotides align to TRBD1. Trimming at V came to 6 bases and at J to 8 bases, leaving 1 base not matched to a gene. Germline V gene data show CDR1 as ENHRY and CDR2 as SYGVKD. This CDR3 spans 13 amino acids. As DNA, the CDR3 is TGTGCCATCAGAGGACAGGGGGATTCACCCCTCCACTTT. Encoded protein: CAIRGQGDSPLHF.

The V and J genes are TRBV4-2 and TRBJ1-1; D call uncertain. Per germline, CDR1 LGHNA and CDR2 YNFKEQ. CDR3 length: 15 residues. V lost 0 bases and J 1 base, leaving 9 bases between the germline ends. CDR3 nucleotides: TGTGCCAGCAGCCAAGAGACTGTTGGGAACACTGAAGCTTTCTTT. This translates into CASSQETVGNTEAFF.

The chain combines TRBV28 with TRBJ2-1, with 15 bases matching TRBD2. Trimming cost V 6 bases and J 10 bases; bases outside gene matches: 7. The CDR3 spans 15 residues. Germline V gene data show CDR1 as MDHEN and CDR2 as SYDVKM. Written as DNA, the CDR3 is TGTGCCAGCAGCCCGGGACTAGCGGGAGGTCGGGAGCAGTTCTTC. This codes for CASSPGLAGGREQFF. Drawing the rest from reference TRBV28 and TRBJ2-1, the complete variable domain is DVKVTQSSRYLVKRTGEKVFLECVQDMDHENMFWYRQDPGLGLRLIYFSYDVKMKEKGDIPEGYSVSREKKERFSLILESASTNQTSMYLCASSPGLAGGREQFFGPGTRLTVL.

V usage is TRBV5-1 and J usage is TRBJ2-7; D may be TRBD1 (6 bases). The germline V gene encodes CDR1 SGHRS and CDR2 YFSETQ. The CDR3 is 14 residues long. V was clipped by 2 bases and J by 0 bases, with 9 bases between them. The chain's CDR3 is CASSFLRGSYEQYF. The CDR3 DNA sequence: TGCGCCAGCAGCTTTCTCAGGGGCTCCTACGAGCAGTACTTC.

The V call is TRBV6-5, the J call TRBJ1-5; TRBD1 matches 9 bases. The CDR3 contains 14 residues. CDR1 is MNHEY and CDR2 is SVGAGI in the germline V gene. Unmatched junction bases numbered 3, after V lost 5 bases and J lost 4 bases. The CDR3 sequence: CASSHGQGNQPQHF. The DNA of the CDR3 is TGTGCCAGCAGTCACGGACAGGGGAATCAGCCCCAGCATTTT.